This T cell receptor beta chain came from a study of blood T cell repertoires in COVID-19. Allocation to cohorts depended on clinical history reported by the participants. Symptom resolution, clearance, or two negative PCRs marked the recovered donors of Cohort 3. V lost 4 bases, J lost 0 bases, and 10 bases lay in between. The germline V gene encodes CDR1 SQVTM and CDR2 ANQGSEA. This CDR3 is built from 15 residues. Using immunoSEQ multiplex PCR, the repertoire was profiled, and TCRdb retains in-frame clones only, with some absent. This table has fewer than 200,000 clones, 88% appearing once. This rearrangement joins TRBV29-1 to TRBJ2-6, with TRBD2 as a possible D gene (6 bases). The sequencing sample was made of PBMCs or T cells enriched from blood (not recorded which). The clonotype originates from a woman aged 18-29 years who had recovered from COVID-19. The chain's CDR3 is CSVVEGYSGANVLTF. DNA of the CDR3: TGCAGCGTTGTGGAGGGATACTCTGGGGCCAACGTCCTGACTTTC. Full variable domain (remainder filled in from reference TRBV29-1 and TRBJ2-6): SAVISQKPSRDICQRGTSLTIQCQVDSQVTMMFWYRQQPGQSLTLIATANQGSEATYESGFVIDKFPISRPNLTFSTLTVSNMSPEDSSIYLCSVVEGYSGANVLTFGAGSRLTVL.